This T cell receptor (beta chain) was captured in a study of T-cell memory formation after mild COVID-19 (dated by TCRdb to 2020 to 2023). Notes on the research overall: TCR sequence clusters from the two donors were largely donor specific. Two young, previously healthy adult volunteers made up the cohort, one male and one female. T-cell clones expanding and contracting after mild COVID-19 in two donors were tracked by longitudinal TCRalpha and TCRbeta repertoire sequencing. Study-level results and caveats: Contracting CD4+ clones appeared mostly in the CM and EM memory subsets, whereas CD8+ clones were enriched in EMRA. Whether the second-wave clones peaking on day 37 were SARS-CoV-2 specific was not confirmed. The study included only a couple of mild cases, and larger cohorts that include severe cases with pre-infection samples were judged to be necessary. Balanced CD4/CD8 phenotypes were observed for clones contracting from day 15 to 85, whereas a bias towards CD4+ was observed for a second wave of clones expanding from day 15 to 37. Some responding clones were detected in pre-infection memory, suggesting pre-existing cross-reactive memory T cells joined the SARS-CoV-2 response.

Sequencing used an Illumina NovaSeq 6000. cDNA libraries for TCRalpha and TCRbeta were prepared by 5'RACE using constant-segment primers, with sample barcodes and unique molecular identifiers added. Trizol reagent was used to extract RNA from every sample. The libraries were amplified in two PCR steps, and the second step added a second sample barcode and Illumina TruSeq adapters. Libraries were sequenced on an Illumina NovaSeq with 2 x 150 bp paired-end reads. The paper's data handling went like this. Demultiplexing of reads and collapsing into UMI-guided consensus sequences were performed with migec v1.2.7. With mixcr v2.1.11, UMI consensuses were aligned to TRA and TRB V and J templates and assembled into clonotypes. A clonotype was counted as expanded or contracted only if both edgeR and NoisET called the change significant, with noise models trained on biological replicates. For edgeR calls, a false discovery rate-adjusted p below 0.01 and a log2 fold-change threshold of 1 were applied. As an exploratory analysis of dynamics, max-normalized trajectories of the 1000 most abundant clonotypes were examined by PCA with hierarchical clustering. Separately sequenced CD4+ and CD8+ repertoires were used to assign a CD4 or CD8 phenotype to each responding clone. TCRdb took the public reads, trimmed them with fastp at Q25, ran MiXCR for clone calling and kept in-frame beta chains. Rows matching on CDR3 protein sequence are summarized as one entry with the most common DNA and genes. In this record, the V and J calls reflect TCRdb's handling and not the investigators' own analysis. The sample table contains 130,000 to 150,000 distinct CDR3 sequences; only one count was recorded for about 19% of them. 2% to 2.5% of the sample belongs to the ten largest clones.

Ficoll-Paque density gradient centrifugation was the method used to isolate PBMCs. Concerning this clonotype itself: The specificity of this receptor is unknown. No much larger clonotype is one base removed from it; base qualities were not supplied.

Between the V and J ends, shortened by 7 bases and 3 bases respectively, the junction contains 8 bases. The CDR1 and CDR2 encoded by the germline V gene are SGHRS and YFSETQ. Its CDR3 holds 13 amino acids, cysteine through phenylalanine. Only CDR3 DNA remains: 39 bases, in frame from the first base. This receptor was identified in an adult woman who had mild COVID-19 (a few samples of this study predate the infection). The sample titles of this study are shuffled in the database, so cell type and time point are left out; the donor was told from shared clones. In this chain, TRBV5-1 is recombined with TRBJ1-6, and possibly TRBD1, on 5 matching bases. The source material was PBMCs or a T cell subset sorted from them (not recorded which). Here the CDR3 is given as CASGAGYNSPLHF. The nucleotide sequence reads as follows: TGCGCCAGCGGGGCAGGCTATAATTCACCCCTCCACTTT.